This T cell receptor beta chain was obtained from a study of cytomegalovirus exposure and HLA in healthy donors. General study points: With DRB1 most and HLA-C fewest, TCR association rates differed between HLA loci in a later analysis. Indistinguishable V segments, including TRBV6-2 and TRBV6-3, were excluded. Per a later analysis, HLA-associated TCR beta chains showed more clonal expansion than other, equally common TCR beta chains. 16,951 TCR beta sequences were associated with HLA alleles at 0.05 false discovery rate in a later analysis.

This CDR3 spans 14 amino acids. V shed 5 bases and J 6 bases; nucleotides not matched to a gene: 6. CDR1 is MNHEY and CDR2 is SVGAGI in the germline V gene. In the case of this clone: What it binds is not known.

60 Vbeta and 13 Jbeta primers were used in PCR. Sequencing used immunoSEQ multiplex PCR; TCRdb keeps in-frame clones, though not all of them. The repertoire includes roughly 180,000 clones, about 75% of them detected once, and approximately 2.3% sits in the top ten. The chain employs TRBV6-5 and TRBJ1-5; 8 nucleotides align to TRBD1. The sequence was obtained from a female donor in good health and CMV-seronegative. The sample consisted of PBMCs. The CDR3 DNA reads TGTGCCAGCAGTCGGACAGGGCGGGGTCAGCCCCAGCATTTT. As protein: CASSRTGRGQPQHF.